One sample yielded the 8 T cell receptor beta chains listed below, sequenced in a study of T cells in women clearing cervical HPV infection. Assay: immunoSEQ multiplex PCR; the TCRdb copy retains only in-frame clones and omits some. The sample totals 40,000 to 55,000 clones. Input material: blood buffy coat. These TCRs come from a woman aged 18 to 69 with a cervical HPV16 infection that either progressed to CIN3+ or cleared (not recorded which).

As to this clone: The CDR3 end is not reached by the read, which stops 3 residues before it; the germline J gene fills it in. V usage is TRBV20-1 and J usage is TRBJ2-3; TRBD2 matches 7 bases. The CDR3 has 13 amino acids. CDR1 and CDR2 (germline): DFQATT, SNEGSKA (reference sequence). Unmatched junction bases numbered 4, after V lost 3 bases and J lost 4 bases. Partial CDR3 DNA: TGCAGTGCTAGGGGGGGGAACCCAGATACG. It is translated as CSARGGNPDT. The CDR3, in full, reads CSARGGNPDTQYF.

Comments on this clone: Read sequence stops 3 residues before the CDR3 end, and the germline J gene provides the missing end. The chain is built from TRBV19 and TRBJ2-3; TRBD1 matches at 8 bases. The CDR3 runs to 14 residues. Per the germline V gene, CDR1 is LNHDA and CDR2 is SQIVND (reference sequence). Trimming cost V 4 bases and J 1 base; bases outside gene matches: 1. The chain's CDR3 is CASSTTGGTDTQYF. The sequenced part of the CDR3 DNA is TGTGCCAGTAGTACGACAGGGGGCACAGATACG.

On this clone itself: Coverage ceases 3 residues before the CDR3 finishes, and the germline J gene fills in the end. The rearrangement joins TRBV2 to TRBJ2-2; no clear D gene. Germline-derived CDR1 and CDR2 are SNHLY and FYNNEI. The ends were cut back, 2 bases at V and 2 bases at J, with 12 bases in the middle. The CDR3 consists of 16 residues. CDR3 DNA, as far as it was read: TGTGCCAGCAGTGAAACCAGGATATCAAACACCGGGGAG. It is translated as CASSETRISNTGE. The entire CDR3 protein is CASSETRISNTGELFF.

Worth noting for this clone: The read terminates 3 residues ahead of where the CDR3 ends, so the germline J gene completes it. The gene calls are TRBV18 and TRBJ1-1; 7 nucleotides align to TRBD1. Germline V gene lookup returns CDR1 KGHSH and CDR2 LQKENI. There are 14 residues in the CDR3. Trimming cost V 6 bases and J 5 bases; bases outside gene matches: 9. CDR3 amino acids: CASSPQGGWTEAFF. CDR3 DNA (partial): TGTGCCAGCTCCCCCCAGGGGGGTTGGACTGAA.

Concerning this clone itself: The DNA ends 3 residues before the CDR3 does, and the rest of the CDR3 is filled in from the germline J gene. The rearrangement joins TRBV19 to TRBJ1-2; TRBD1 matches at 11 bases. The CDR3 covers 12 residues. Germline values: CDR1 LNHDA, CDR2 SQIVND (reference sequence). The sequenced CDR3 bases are TGTGCCAGTAATGGACAGGGGGCACAC. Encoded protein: CASNGQGAH. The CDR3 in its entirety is CASNGQGAHYTF.

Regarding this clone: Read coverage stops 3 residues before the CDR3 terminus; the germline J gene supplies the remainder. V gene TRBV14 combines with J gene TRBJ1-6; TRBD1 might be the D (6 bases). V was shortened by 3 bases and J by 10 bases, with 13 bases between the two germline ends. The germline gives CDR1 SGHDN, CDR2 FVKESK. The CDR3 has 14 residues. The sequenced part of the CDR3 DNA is TGTGCCAGCAGCCATTGGACAGTCACCTCACCC. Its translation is CASSHWTVTSP. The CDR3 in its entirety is CASSHWTVTSPLHF.

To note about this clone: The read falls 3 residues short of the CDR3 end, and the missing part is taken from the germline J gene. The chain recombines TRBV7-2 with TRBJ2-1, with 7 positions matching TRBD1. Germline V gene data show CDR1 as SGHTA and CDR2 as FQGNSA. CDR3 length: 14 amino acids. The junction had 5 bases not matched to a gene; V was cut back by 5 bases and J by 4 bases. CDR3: CASSPKTGYNEQFF. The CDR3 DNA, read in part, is TGTGCCAGCAGCCCCAAGACAGGGTACAATGAG.

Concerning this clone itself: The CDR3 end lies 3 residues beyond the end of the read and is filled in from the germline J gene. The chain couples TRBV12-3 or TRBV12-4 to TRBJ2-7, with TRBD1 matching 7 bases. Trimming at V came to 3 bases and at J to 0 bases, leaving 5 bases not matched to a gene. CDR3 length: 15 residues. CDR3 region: CASSLKGADSYEQYF. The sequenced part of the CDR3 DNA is TGTGCCAGCAGTTTGAAGGGGGCCGACTCCTACGAG.